A selection of T cell receptor beta chains follows, all from one sample in a study of control samples from healthy donors and cancer patients. Measured with immunoSEQ multiplex PCR; TCRdb has only the in-frame clones, and not every one. The data contain some 120,000 clones, over 75% of them singletons. The sequencing input was blood. Every receptor here comes from a man in his fifties in good health. CDR3s include the opening cysteine and the closing phenylalanine or tryptophan. The D gene is left open where the match is weak. Not every row has a clone size; where given, it reads once, few, many or a size class.

clone_size: -; v_call: TRBV10-3; j_call: TRBJ2-7; d_call: -; cdr3_nt: TGTGCCATCAGTCTCCAGGGCTACTCCGAGCAGTACTTC; cdr3_aa: CAISLQGYSEQYF
clone_size: -; v_call: TRBV6-5; j_call: TRBJ1-6; d_call: -; cdr3_nt: TGTGCCAGCAATGTTTTCAGCTCACCCCTCCACTTT; cdr3_aa: CASNVFSSPLHF
clone_size: -; v_call: TRBV5-1; j_call: TRBJ2-3; d_call: -; cdr3_nt: TGCGCCAGCAGCCCGGGGGGACAGAGCACAGATACGCAGTATTTT; cdr3_aa: CASSPGGQSTDTQYF
clone_size: -; v_call: TRBV5-1; j_call: TRBJ1-4; d_call: -; cdr3_nt: TGCGCCAGCAGCTTCCAATCCTCAACTAATGAAAAACTGTTTTTT; cdr3_aa: CASSFQSSTNEKLFF
clone_size: -; v_call: TRBV6-5; j_call: TRBJ1-1; d_call: -; cdr3_nt: TGTGCCAGCAGCTTTGATATACGGGGGGACACTGAAGCTTTCTTT; cdr3_aa: CASSFDIRGDTEAFF
clone_size: once; v_call: TRBV2; j_call: TRBJ1-2; d_call: -; cdr3_nt: TGTGCCAGCAGGAGCCCCAGTGGGGACCGGAATGGCTACACCTTC; cdr3_aa: CASRSPSGDRNGYTF
clone_size: -; v_call: TRBV28; j_call: TRBJ2-5; d_call: -; cdr3_nt: TGTGCCAGCAGTTTCGTCGGGGGGCTGGGAGAGACCCAGTACTTC; cdr3_aa: CASSFVGGLGETQYF
clone_size: -; v_call: TRBV5-6; j_call: TRBJ1-1; d_call: TRBD1; cdr3_nt: TGTGCCAGCTTCGAGAATGACAGGGGGCAAGCTTTCTTT; cdr3_aa: CASFENDRGQAFF
clone_size: -; v_call: TRBV30; j_call: TRBJ1-2; d_call: TRBD1; cdr3_nt: TGTGCCTGGAGTATCCCCCCCGGGACAGGGGGCTACACCTTC; cdr3_aa: CAWSIPPGTGGYTF
clone_size: -; v_call: TRBV27; j_call: TRBJ1-5; d_call: -; cdr3_nt: TGTGCCAGCAGCTATACCGGGACCCGAAATCAGCCCCAGCATTTT; cdr3_aa: CASSYTGTRNQPQHF
clone_size: -; v_call: TRBV5-5; j_call: TRBJ1-2; d_call: -; cdr3_nt: TGTGCCAGCCGAAGTCAGGAGGAATCATATGGCTACACCTTC; cdr3_aa: CASRSQEESYGYTF
clone_size: -; v_call: TRBV27; j_call: TRBJ1-1; d_call: -; cdr3_nt: TGTGCCAGCAGTTTCGGGTGGGACACTGAAGCTTTCTTT; cdr3_aa: CASSFGWDTEAFF
clone_size: -; v_call: TRBV28; j_call: TRBJ2-7; d_call: -; cdr3_nt: TGTGCCAGCAGTTCGGGGCTCCACGACGAGCAGTACTTC; cdr3_aa: CASSSGLHDEQYF
clone_size: -; v_call: TRBV5-4; j_call: TRBJ2-7; d_call: TRBD2; cdr3_nt: TGTGCCAGCAGCGCGGGAGGTGGCCGGGGCGGGTACGAGCAGTACTTC; cdr3_aa: CASSAGGGRGGYEQYF
clone_size: -; v_call: TRBV5-5; j_call: TRBJ1-5; d_call: TRBD1; cdr3_nt: TGTGCCAGCAGCTTGTCAGGGGGCAGCAATCAGCCCCAGCATTTT; cdr3_aa: CASSLSGGSNQPQHF
clone_size: -; v_call: TRBV3-1/TRBV3-2; j_call: TRBJ2-3; d_call: -; cdr3_nt: TGTGCCAGCAGCCAAGGGCAGGGGCTCACTTTT; cdr3_aa: CASSQGQGLTF
clone_size: -; v_call: TRBV19; j_call: TRBJ1-4; d_call: -; cdr3_nt: TGTGCCAGTAGTTTCCGTGAAAAACTGTTTTTT; cdr3_aa: CASSFREKLFF
clone_size: -; v_call: TRBV12-3/TRBV12-4; j_call: TRBJ1-2; d_call: -; cdr3_nt: TGTGCCAGCAGTTTAGAGGTAGACTATGGCTACACCTTC; cdr3_aa: CASSLEVDYGYTF
clone_size: medium-sized; v_call: TRBV9; j_call: TRBJ2-1; d_call: TRBD2; cdr3_nt: TGTGCCAGCAGCGCCGAACTAGCGGGGGCTGGGTCCTACAATGAGCAGTTCTTC; cdr3_aa: CASSAELAGAGSYNEQFF
clone_size: -; v_call: TRBV10-1; j_call: TRBJ2-1; d_call: -; cdr3_nt: TGCGCCAGCAGTGAGGGGGGGATTAACAATGAGCAGTTCTTC; cdr3_aa: CASSEGGINNEQFF
clone_size: -; v_call: TRBV4-1; j_call: TRBJ1-1; d_call: -; cdr3_nt: TGCGCCAGCAGCCAACCAAGTGGTACTAGGAGACAGAAGAACACTGAAGCTTTCTTT; cdr3_aa: CASSQPSGTRRQKNTEAFF
clone_size: -; v_call: TRBV7-9; j_call: TRBJ1-1; d_call: -; cdr3_nt: TGTGCCAGCAGCTTAAGTCCTGAAGCTTTCTTT; cdr3_aa: CASSLSPEAFF
clone_size: -; v_call: TRBV2; j_call: TRBJ2-7; d_call: TRBD1; cdr3_nt: TGTGCCAGCAGTGAAAGGGGGGGACAGGGTTACGAGCAGTACTTC; cdr3_aa: CASSERGGQGYEQYF
clone_size: -; v_call: TRBV27; j_call: TRBJ1-2; d_call: TRBD1; cdr3_nt: TGTGCCAGCAGTTCCCGGGACAGGACGTGGGCGGGCTACACCTTC; cdr3_aa: CASSSRDRTWAGYTF
clone_size: -; v_call: TRBV7-9; j_call: TRBJ1-4; d_call: -; cdr3_nt: TGTGCCAGCAGCTTAGGAGGGCCCGGGGCTAATGAAAAACTGTTTTTT; cdr3_aa: CASSLGGPGANEKLFF
clone_size: few; v_call: TRBV7-2; j_call: TRBJ1-5; d_call: -; cdr3_nt: TGTGCCAGCAGCCCCTACCTCTTTATGGGCAATCAGCCCCAGCATTTT; cdr3_aa: CASSPYLFMGNQPQHF
clone_size: -; v_call: TRBV20-1; j_call: TRBJ1-1; d_call: -; cdr3_nt: TGCAGTGCTAGTATGGGGGCAGCGAACACTGAAGCTTTCTTT; cdr3_aa: CSASMGAANTEAFF
clone_size: few; v_call: TRBV7-3; j_call: TRBJ2-5; d_call: -; cdr3_nt: TGTGCCAGCAGCCTCCATGGACAAAACCAAGAGACCCAGTACTTC; cdr3_aa: CASSLHGQNQETQYF
clone_size: -; v_call: TRBV3-1/TRBV3-2; j_call: TRBJ2-5; d_call: TRBD1; cdr3_nt: TGTGCCAGCAGCCAAGATCGTTACGGGACAGTTAACCAAGAGACCCAGTACTTC; cdr3_aa: CASSQDRYGTVNQETQYF
clone_size: -; v_call: TRBV20-1; j_call: TRBJ2-2; d_call: -; cdr3_nt: TGCAGTGCTAGTCCGGGACGGAACACCGGGGAGCTGTTTTTT; cdr3_aa: CSASPGRNTGELFF
clone_size: -; v_call: TRBV30; j_call: TRBJ2-1; d_call: TRBD2; cdr3_nt: TGTGCCACCGGGACTAGCGGGGTGTCCGAGTTCTTC; cdr3_aa: CATGTSGVSEFF
clone_size: -; v_call: TRBV2; j_call: TRBJ2-7; d_call: -; cdr3_nt: TGTGCCAGCGGAGAACAAGCCTACGAGCAGTACTTC; cdr3_aa: CASGEQAYEQYF
clone_size: -; v_call: TRBV4-1; j_call: TRBJ2-7; d_call: TRBD1; cdr3_nt: TGCGCCAGCAGCTACAGGGGGCTTGGGTACGAGCAGTACTTC; cdr3_aa: CASSYRGLGYEQYF
clone_size: -; v_call: TRBV9; j_call: TRBJ1-5; d_call: -; cdr3_nt: TGTGCCAGCAGCGTAGGGGGGCACCCGGGCCAGCCCCAGCATTTT; cdr3_aa: CASSVGGHPGQPQHF
clone_size: -; v_call: TRBV24-1; j_call: TRBJ1-1; d_call: -; cdr3_nt: TGTGCCACCAGTGATCCGACGGAGAACACTGAAGCTTTCTTT; cdr3_aa: CATSDPTENTEAFF
clone_size: -; v_call: TRBV7-2; j_call: TRBJ1-2; d_call: -; cdr3_nt: TGTGCCAGCAGCTTGGGGGGGAAGGGTGGCTACACCTTC; cdr3_aa: CASSLGGKGGYTF
clone_size: -; v_call: TRBV6-5; j_call: TRBJ1-5; d_call: -; cdr3_nt: TGTGCCAGCAATTTAGAGGGTAATCAGCCCCAGCATTTT; cdr3_aa: CASNLEGNQPQHF
clone_size: once; v_call: TRBV2; j_call: TRBJ2-3; d_call: TRBD2; cdr3_nt: TGTGCCAGCTCTTATGAGGGAGGGAGCACAGATACGCAGTATTTT; cdr3_aa: CASSYEGGSTDTQYF
clone_size: -; v_call: TRBV25-1; j_call: TRBJ1-2; d_call: TRBD1; cdr3_nt: TGTGCCAGCAGCCGACAGGGAAACTATGGCTACACCTTC; cdr3_aa: CASSRQGNYGYTF
clone_size: once; v_call: TRBV3-1/TRBV3-2; j_call: TRBJ2-5; d_call: TRBD2; cdr3_nt: TGTGCCAGCAGCCAACTTGGACTAGCGGGGGTTCTAGAGACCCAGTACTTC; cdr3_aa: CASSQLGLAGVLETQYF
clone_size: -; v_call: TRBV5-1; j_call: TRBJ1-4; d_call: TRBD1; cdr3_nt: TGCGCCAGCAGCTTCGGCAGGGGGAATGAAAAACTGTTTTTT; cdr3_aa: CASSFGRGNEKLFF
clone_size: -; v_call: TRBV28; j_call: TRBJ1-2; d_call: -; cdr3_nt: TGTGCCAGCAGTCCTCCCACCAGGGGATTAAGCTATGGCTACACCTTC; cdr3_aa: CASSPPTRGLSYGYTF
clone_size: -; v_call: TRBV19; j_call: TRBJ1-1; d_call: -; cdr3_nt: TGTGCCAGTAGTAGCGGTGTTAGCACTGAAGCTTTCTTT; cdr3_aa: CASSSGVSTEAFF
clone_size: -; v_call: TRBV9; j_call: TRBJ1-3; d_call: TRBD1; cdr3_nt: TGTGCCAGCAGCGTAGCGGACAGGGTGTCTGGAAACACCATATATTTT; cdr3_aa: CASSVADRVSGNTIYF
clone_size: few; v_call: TRBV24-1; j_call: TRBJ2-1; d_call: TRBD2; cdr3_nt: TGTGCCACCAGTGACCCAGGGACTAGCGGGGGGTCGACCTACAATGAGCAGTTCTTC; cdr3_aa: CATSDPGTSGGSTYNEQFF
clone_size: -; v_call: TRBV2; j_call: TRBJ2-3; d_call: -; cdr3_nt: TGTGCCAGCAGTAAGGACTGGAGGGAGTATTTT; cdr3_aa: CASSKDWREYF
clone_size: -; v_call: TRBV28; j_call: TRBJ2-1; d_call: TRBD2; cdr3_nt: TGTGCCAGCCTCGGACCGAGCGGGGGGTACAATGAGCAGTTCTTC; cdr3_aa: CASLGPSGGYNEQFF